Given below is one T cell receptor (beta chain) in context. Its antigen is not identified. The entry originates in a study of cytomegalovirus exposure and HLA in healthy donors. There were likely unrecorded immune exposures, though donors were nominally healthy when sampled. V was pared by 5 bases and J by 1 base, with 5 bases of the junction left unmatched. The CDR3 loop spans 14 amino acids. Germline values: CDR1 SEHNR, CDR2 FQNEAQ (reference sequence). Primers included in the PCR were 60 Vbeta and 13 Jbeta primers. Produced via immunoSEQ multiplex PCR; TCRdb's table is partial and in-frame only. Recorded here are roughly 190,000 clones; the top ten clones represent roughly 6.7%. The study's findings and limits: Per published reports, the classifier diagnosed cytomegalovirus status with high specificity and sensitivity. One later analysis reportedly identified an Asian-associated ancestry cluster that showed fewer N-insertions than the roughly 700-donor mean.

The rearrangement joins TRBV7-9 to TRBJ2-7; 7 bases agree with TRBD1. Input material: PBMCs. This receptor was obtained from a man aged 25 to 40 in good health and CMV-seronegative. The CDR3 protein is CASSPQGVSYEQYF. The CDR3 nucleotides are TGTGCCAGCAGCCCCCAGGGGGTGTCCTACGAGCAGTACTTC.